The entry below describes one T cell receptor (beta chain). No antigen is known for it. TCRdb re-analysed the RT-PCR reads in MiXCR, keeping a single row per CDR3 protein. The table has 500,000 to 550,000 distinct CDR3 sequences, less than 7.5% seen once. From germline, CDR1 is DFQATT and CDR2 SNEGSKA (reference sequence). The CDR3 sequence is 15 residues long. J was trimmed by 2 bases and V by 3 bases; bases with no gene match: 5. The sample belongs to a study of response to subunit inactivated influenza vaccine. Overall study findings and caveats: The authors suggested that every seasonal influenza vaccination recruits few new T cells.

The V call is TRBV20-1, the J call TRBJ2-1, with 9 nucleotides matching TRBD2. Specimen: PBMCs from blood, collected roughly 24 months after vaccination. The receptor's source is a man aged 45 to 75 who received an inactivated influenza vaccine. The CDR3 loop reads CSARALAGPYNEQFF. The CDR3 DNA is TGCAGTGCTAGGGCCCTAGCGGGGCCCTACAATGAGCAGTTCTTC.